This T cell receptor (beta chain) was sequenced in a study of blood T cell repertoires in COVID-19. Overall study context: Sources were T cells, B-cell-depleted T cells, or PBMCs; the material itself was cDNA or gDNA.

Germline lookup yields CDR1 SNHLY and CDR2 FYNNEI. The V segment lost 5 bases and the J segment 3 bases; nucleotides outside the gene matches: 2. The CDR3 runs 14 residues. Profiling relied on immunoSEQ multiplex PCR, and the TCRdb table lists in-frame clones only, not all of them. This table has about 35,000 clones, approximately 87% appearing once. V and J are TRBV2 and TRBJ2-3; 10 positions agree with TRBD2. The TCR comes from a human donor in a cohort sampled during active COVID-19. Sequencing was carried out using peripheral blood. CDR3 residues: CASSTSGDTDTQYF. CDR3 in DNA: TGTGCCAGCAGTACTAGCGGGGATACAGATACGCAGTATTTT.